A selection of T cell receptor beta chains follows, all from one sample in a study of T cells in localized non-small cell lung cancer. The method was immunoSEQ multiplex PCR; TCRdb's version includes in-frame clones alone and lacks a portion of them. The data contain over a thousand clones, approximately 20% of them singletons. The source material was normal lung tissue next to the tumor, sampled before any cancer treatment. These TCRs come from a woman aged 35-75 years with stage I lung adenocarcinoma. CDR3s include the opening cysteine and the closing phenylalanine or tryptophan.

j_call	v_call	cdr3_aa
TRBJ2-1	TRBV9	CASSVEGGNNEQFF
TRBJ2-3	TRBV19	CASSPYPGAGRTDTQYF
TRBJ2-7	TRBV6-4	CASSNSDEQYF
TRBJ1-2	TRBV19	CASTTPGRANYGYTF
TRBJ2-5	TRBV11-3	CASSRGGQAKYQETQYF
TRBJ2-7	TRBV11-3	CASSRKDGKYYEQYF
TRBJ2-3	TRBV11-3	CASSLGRTENTQYF
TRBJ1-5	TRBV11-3	CASSGGTGSGDSNQPQHF
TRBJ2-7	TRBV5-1	CASSLESGQGNREQYF
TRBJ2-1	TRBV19	CASSRHRTSGTTSYNEQFF
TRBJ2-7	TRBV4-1	CASSQSQGTSYEQYF
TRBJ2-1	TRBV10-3	CAISEKRDDYNEQFF
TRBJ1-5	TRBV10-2	CASSEGSGYSNQPQHF
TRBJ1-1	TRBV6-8	CASSLQTNTEAFF
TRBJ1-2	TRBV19	CASSPLPALRGYTF
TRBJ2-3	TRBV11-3	CASSQWDYVTDTQYF
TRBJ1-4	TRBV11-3	CASSLEGGTIHEKLFF
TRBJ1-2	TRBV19	CASSFRYGYTF
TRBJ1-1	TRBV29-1	CSARQGITEAFF
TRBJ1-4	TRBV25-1	CASSEVGTGDEKLFF
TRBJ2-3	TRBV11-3	CASRGDPTADTQYF
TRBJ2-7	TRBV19	CASSRRQGAYEQYF
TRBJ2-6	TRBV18	CASSPGQLNSGANVLTF
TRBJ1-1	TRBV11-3	CASSLGQAAAEAFF
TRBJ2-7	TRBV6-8	CASSAQGTYEQYF
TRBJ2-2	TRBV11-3	CASSLRDRGGTGELFF
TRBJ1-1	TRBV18	CASSSTGGDTEAFF
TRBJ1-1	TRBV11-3	CASSGGSWYNTEAFF
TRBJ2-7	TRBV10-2	CASSSGLTLSGEQYF
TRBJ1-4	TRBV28	CASSQSRGNEKLFF
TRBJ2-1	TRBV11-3	CASSRTASYNEQFF
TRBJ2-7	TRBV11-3	CASSLEPEHYEQYF
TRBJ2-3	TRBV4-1	CASSQGVTGAGDTQYF
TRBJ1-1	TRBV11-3	CASSLSVMNTEAFF
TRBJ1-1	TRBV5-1	CASSLKGPGSNTEAFF
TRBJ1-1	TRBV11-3	CASSLQAEYTEAFF
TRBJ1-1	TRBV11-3	CASSLYPSAGSTEAFF
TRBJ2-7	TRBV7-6	CASSLTPPGHRTSWNYEQYF
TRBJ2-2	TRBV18	CASSHTGQGGTGELFF
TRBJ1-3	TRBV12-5	CASGFGEPSGNTIYF